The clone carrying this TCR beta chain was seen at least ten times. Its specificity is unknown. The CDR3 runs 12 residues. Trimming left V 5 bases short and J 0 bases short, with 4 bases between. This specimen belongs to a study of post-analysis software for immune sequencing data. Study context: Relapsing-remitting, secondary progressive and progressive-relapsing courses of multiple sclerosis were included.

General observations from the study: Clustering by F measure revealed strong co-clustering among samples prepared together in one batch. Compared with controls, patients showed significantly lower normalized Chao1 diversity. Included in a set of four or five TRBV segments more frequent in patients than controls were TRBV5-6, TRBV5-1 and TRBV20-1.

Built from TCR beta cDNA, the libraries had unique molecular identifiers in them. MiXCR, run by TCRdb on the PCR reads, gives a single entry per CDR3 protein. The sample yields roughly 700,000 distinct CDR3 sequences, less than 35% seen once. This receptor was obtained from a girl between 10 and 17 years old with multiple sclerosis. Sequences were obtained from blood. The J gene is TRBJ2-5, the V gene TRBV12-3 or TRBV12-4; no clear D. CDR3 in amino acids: CASSQHQETQYF. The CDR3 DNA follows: TGTGCCAGCAGTCAACACCAAGAGACCCAGTACTTC.